This T cell receptor (beta chain) was found in a study of T cell responses to AZD1222 COVID-19 vaccine. Across the study: Second-dose groups at about 4 or about 12 weeks were pooled. Findings and limits, study-wide: Epitopes outside B.1.351 and B.1.1.7 mutated regions reportedly drew nearly half of spike TCRs.

Remarks on this clone: The antigen remains undetermined.

Sequencing was performed with immunoSEQ multiplex PCR; in TCRdb, only in-frame clones are kept and a portion is missing. The sample has about 180,000 clones; about 91% are singletons. The sequenced sample was peripheral blood, obtained on day 0 of AZD1222 vaccination. The receptor's source is an adult in good health.

In DNA form, the CDR3 reads TGTGCCAGCAGCCGAGTGGCCCTCGGGACTAGCGGCGACAGCTCCTACAATGAGCAGTTCTTC. Translated, it gives CASSRVALGTSGDSSYNEQFF. The chain is built from TRBV7-8 and TRBJ2-1, with TRBD2 matching over 11 bases. CDR1 and CDR2 from the germline V gene are SGHVS and FQNEAQ. The junction had 18 bases not matched to a gene; V was cut back by 5 bases and J by 0 bases. This CDR3 is built from 21 residues.